The 17 T cell receptor beta chains below come from one sample, sequenced in a study of blood T cells in healthy people across ages. Through a sample-barcoded 5' primer and a J-beta primer mix, a second PCR was run for roughly 6 to 12 cycles. TCRdb passed the 5' RACE reads through MiXCR, listing each CDR3 protein once. The sample shows about 640,000 distinct CDR3 sequences, around three fifths of them seen only once. The source material was blood. Receptor source: a man in his sixties in good health.

The chain joins TRBV7-9 to TRBJ2-7, with a possible D match to TRBD2 (6 bases). V lost 1 base and J lost 6, with 13 bases in between. This CDR3 has 14 amino acids. Germline V gene data show CDR1 as SEHNR and CDR2 as FQNEAQ (reference sequence). Here the CDR3 DNA reads TGTGCCAGCAGCTTAGAGGGAGGCCGGGGCGAGCAGTACTTC. Translation: CASSLEGGRGEQYF.

The chain carries TRBV20-1 and TRBJ2-3, with D tentatively TRBD1 or TRBD2 (5 bases each). This CDR3 contains 15 residues. Germline-derived CDR1 and CDR2 are DFQATT and SNEGSKA (reference sequence). V was pared by 6 bases and J by 0 bases, with 16 bases between. The CDR3 region is CSAPAGTASTDTQYF. CDR3 sequence (DNA): TGCAGTGCCCCTGCCGGGACGGCTAGCACAGATACGCAGTATTTT.

This clonotype was counted only a few times. The rearrangement links TRBV7-2 to TRBJ1-2, with D maybe TRBD1 (5 bases). V shed 7 bases and J shed 8 bases, with 17 bases lying between them. The CDR3 loop spans 13 amino acids. The germline CDR1 and CDR2 sequences are SGHTA and FQGNSA. The CDR3 region is CASNRPSSGGYTF. CDR3 in DNA: TGTGCCAGCAACAGGCCCTCCTCGGGGGGCTACACCTTC.

The chain is built from TRBV20-1 and TRBJ1-6, with D possibly TRBD1 on 5 matching bases. Germline V gene data show CDR1 as DFQATT and CDR2 as SNEGSKA (reference sequence). The CDR3 runs 14 residues. Between the trimmed V and J ends, which lost 5 bases and 5 bases, there was a span of 13 bases. CDR3 region: CSAHPGPDNSPLHF. The CDR3, as DNA: TGCAGTGCTCACCCGGGACCTGATAATTCACCCCTCCACTTT.

V usage is TRBV20-1 and J usage is TRBJ2-7; D gene unclear. Germline V gives CDR1 DFQATT, CDR2 SNEGSKA (reference sequence). The V end lost 4 bases, the J end lost 3 bases, and 10 bases lay between the germline ends. The CDR3 spans 12 residues. This CDR3 is CSAKHSFYEQYF. In DNA form, the CDR3 reads TGCAGTGCTAAGCACAGCTTCTACGAGCAGTACTTC.

This clonotype has a handful of counts. The chain has TRBV5-1 and TRBJ2-1; D gene unclear. Looked up from germline, CDR1 is SGHRS and CDR2 is YFSETQ. The CDR3 length is 18 residues. Trimming removed 0 bases from V and 4 bases from J, with 20 bases in between. The CDR3 loop reads CASSLEGRMIDRYNEQFF. As DNA, the CDR3 is TGCGCCAGCAGCTTGGAGGGCAGGATGATCGATAGGTACAATGAGCAGTTCTTC.

The chain couples TRBV6-5 to TRBJ2-7; possibly TRBD2 for D (5 bases). V lost 6 bases to trimming and J lost 2 bases, with 20 bases between them. The CDR3 consists of 16 residues. Germline CDR1 reads MNHEY; CDR2 reads SVGAGI. The CDR3 is CASSITSGGSPYEQYF. The CDR3 DNA reads as TGTGCCAGCAGCATAACTTCAGGAGGTTCTCCCTACGAGCAGTACTTC.

The chain joins TRBV5-4 to TRBJ2-5, with D tentatively TRBD1 or TRBD2 (5 bases each). The germline V gene has CDR1 SGHNT and CDR2 YYREEE (reference sequence). The CDR3 loop spans 15 amino acids. V lost 5 bases, J lost 5 bases, and 19 bases lay in between. The chain's CDR3 is CASSSALGRAETQYF. The CDR3 bases are TGTGCCAGCAGTTCTGCCCTGGGACGAGCGGAGACCCAGTACTTC.

J is TRBJ2-2 and V is TRBV20-1, with TRBD1 as a possible D gene (5 bases). The germline V gene encodes CDR1 DFQATT and CDR2 SNEGSKA (reference sequence). This CDR3 comprises 14 residues. V was clipped by 3 bases and J by 0 bases, with 8 bases between them. The CDR3 spells CSARARANTGELFF. For the CDR3, the DNA is TGCAGTGCTAGGGCCAGGGCGAACACCGGGGAGCTGTTTTTT.

The CDR3 reads CASSSGTSGGIQYF. The CDR3 bases are TGTGCCAGCAGCTCCGGGACTAGCGGGGGGATTCAGTACTTC. V usage is TRBV5-4 and J usage is TRBJ2-4; 15 nucleotides agree with TRBD2. The germline V gene has CDR1 SGHNT and CDR2 YYREEE (reference sequence). V was pared by 3 bases and J by 10 bases, with 2 bases of the junction left unmatched. The CDR3 covers 14 residues.

This clonotype was picked up a small number of times. This sequence joins TRBV5-1 and TRBJ2-1; 8 nucleotides match TRBD1. CDR1 is SGHRS, CDR2 YFSETQ, per germline. The CDR3 is made up of 13 amino acids. V gave up 6 bases and J gave up 9 bases; unmatched junction bases: 8. CDR3 nucleotides: TGCGCCAGCAACGAAGGACAGGGTCTTGAGCAGTTCTTC. Translated, it gives CASNEGQGLEQFF.

The V gene is TRBV20-1, the J gene TRBJ2-1; D may be TRBD1 or TRBD2 (5 bases each). The CDR3 has 12 amino acids. Germline values: CDR1 DFQATT, CDR2 SNEGSKA (reference sequence). The CDR3 DNA follows: TGCAGCGGGCGAGGGGCCTACAATGAGCAGTTCTTC. Translation gives CSGRGAYNEQFF.

This rearrangement joins TRBV5-6 to TRBJ2-5, with 9 nucleotides matching TRBD2. Germline CDR1 and CDR2: SGHDT and YYEEEE. The CDR3 has 18 amino acids. V was clipped by 3 bases and J by 1 base; unmatched bases: 13. The CDR3 sequence: CASSSWAAGGPTQETQYF. As DNA, the CDR3 is TGTGCCAGCAGCTCATGGGCAGCGGGGGGCCCAACCCAAGAGACCCAGTACTTC.

The chain combines TRBV6-5 with TRBJ2-2; 7 nucleotides align to TRBD1. Germline CDR1 is MNHEY and CDR2 is SVGAGI. The CDR3 spans 14 residues. V trimming: 7 bases; J trimming: 4 bases; junction bases outside the gene matches: 6. Here the CDR3 reads CASTRQGFTGELFF. CDR3 in DNA: TGTGCCAGCACCAGACAGGGCTTCACCGGGGAGCTGTTTTTT.

This clonotype was detected only a few times. This chain links TRBV29-1 with TRBJ2-1; possibly TRBD1 for D (5 bases). In germline, CDR1 is SQVTM, CDR2 ANQGSEA. The V end lost 4 bases, the J end lost 8 bases, and 18 bases lay between the germline ends. The CDR3 loop spans 14 amino acids. The CDR3 loop reads CSVVGQGARDEQFF. The DNA for the CDR3 is TGCAGCGTTGTAGGGCAGGGTGCGCGCGATGAGCAGTTCTTC.

The DNA for the CDR3 is TGTGCCAGCAATATTCCGGGACTAGCCCCCTCGGCTGTCTACAATGAGCAGTTCTTC. It yields the protein CASNIPGLAPSAVYNEQFF. The chain couples TRBV6-1 to TRBJ2-1, with TRBD2 matching over 9 bases. The CDR3 sequence is 19 residues long. V was clipped by 7 bases and J by 3 bases; unmatched bases: 19. In germline, CDR1 is MNHNS, CDR2 SASEGT.

About this clonotype: The junction does not match germline at one end; this may be a read error. CDR3 nucleotide sequence: TGTACCAGCAGTGAACAGGCCTCCTCTGGGGCCAACGTCCTGACTTTC. Encoded protein: CTSSEQASSGANVLTF. The chain couples TRBV6-4 to TRBJ2-6; possibly TRBD1 for D (5 bases). Germline assignment: CDR1 MRHNA and CDR2 SNTAGT. This CDR3 spans 16 amino acids.